These 2 T cell receptor beta chains originate from one sample sequenced in a study of monozygotic twins with inflammatory bowel disease. Each CDR3 protein gets one entry in TCRdb, which reprocessed the 5' RACE reads and gives no DNA. The sample is made up of fewer than 550,000 distinct CDR3 sequences, and the top ten hold 2% to 3% of it. The sequencing input was blood. The receptors shown here come from a human donor with ulcerative colitis or Crohn's disease, or a healthy co-twin of an affected twin (not recorded which).

The V gene is TRBV20-1, the J gene TRBJ2-7; TCRdb proposes TRBD2, but this gene call is untestable without DNA. Germline CDR1 and CDR2: DFQATT and SNEGSKA (reference sequence). This CDR3 spans 13 amino acids. CDR3 sequence reads: CSARLQGRAEQYF.

The chain recombines TRBV20-1 with TRBJ2-1; with no DNA, the TCRdb D assignment of TRBD2 cannot be verified. CDR3 length: 14 amino acids. Germline V gives CDR1 DFQATT, CDR2 SNEGSKA (reference sequence). The chain's CDR3 is CSASRTSGSYEQFF.